This paragraph covers one TCR beta chain sequence. The record originates from a study of blood T cell repertoires in COVID-19. On the study more broadly: The United States, Italy and Spain supplied acute and convalescent COVID-19 samples. From T cells, B-cell-depleted T cells, or PBMCs came the material, which was cDNA or gDNA.

Per the authors' pipeline: Reference gene primers were amplified, and this amplification served to estimate nucleated cell counts. Only in-frame clones appear in the TCRdb table, and some are missing; sequencing was by immunoSEQ multiplex PCR. V, J and clone size were drawn from that table, and D and trimming were deduced from the DNA. The sample carries roughly 160,000 clones, approximately 84% recorded once. Germline loops: CDR1 KGHDR, CDR2 SFDVKD. The CDR3 contains 17 residues. Germline trimming cut 3 bases from V and 5 bases from J; bases unmatched to any gene: 11. Sequenced material: peripheral blood. The chain has TRBV24-1 and TRBJ2-1, with 8 bases lining up with TRBD2. The origin of this receptor is a man aged 40-50 years with acute or convalescent COVID-19. CDR3 in amino acids: CATSDPRPRGEDNEQFF. The DNA for the CDR3 is TGTGCCACCAGTGATCCTCGTCCGCGGGGGGAAGACAATGAGCAGTTCTTC.